Described below is a single T cell receptor beta chain sequence and its context. This sample is part of a study of blood T cell repertoires in COVID-19. Study overall: Sample material is recorded as cDNA or gDNA derived from T cells, B-cell-depleted T cells, or PBMCs.

In the authors' methods: Amplification from reference gene primers served as the basis for estimated nucleated cell counts. Method: immunoSEQ multiplex PCR; TCRdb's copy keeps in-frame clones and lacks some. The DNA was the basis for D and trimming; V, J and clone size are from that table. Of about 67,000 clones listed, around nine tenths are singletons. The CDR3 runs to 14 residues. Germline values: CDR1 KGHDR, CDR2 SFDVKD. With 3 bases clipped from V and 8 bases from J, the junction kept 7 bases outside the gene matches. The chain uses TRBV24-1 and TRBJ1-2; TRBD1 aligns across 8 bases. The clonotype was recovered from an elderly woman with acute or convalescent COVID-19. Sequencing was performed on peripheral blood. Here the CDR3 DNA reads TGTGCCACCAGTGATGACTCAGGGGGCTACGGCTACACCTTC. Translation: CATSDDSGGYGYTF.